This TCR beta chain is drawn from a study of long-term antiretroviral therapy in people with HIV. Germline V CDR1 and CDR2: SQVTM, ANQGSEA. V lost 5 bases and J lost 2; bases outside the gene matches: 4. The length of the CDR3 is 13 residues. Investigators performed immunoSEQ version v3.0 at survey level. The protocol was immunoSEQ multiplex PCR, while the TCRdb copy is restricted to in-frame clones and leaves out a portion. The sample shows 25,000 or so clones, more than 85% of them seen only once. The rearrangement joins TRBV29-1 to TRBJ1-2; 8 positions agree with TRBD1. This receptor was identified in a woman aged 25 to 39 with HIV. Specimen: unsorted PBMCs, collected 1.9 years after starting antiretroviral therapy. The CDR3 reads CSVKQGVNYGYTF. Written as DNA, the CDR3 is TGCAGCGTTAAACAGGGGGTAAACTATGGCTACACCTTC.